This is a list of T cell receptor beta chains from one sample in a study of T cell responses to AZD1222 COVID-19 vaccine. Produced via immunoSEQ multiplex PCR; TCRdb's table is partial and in-frame only. The data show 150,000 to 200,000 clones, 80% to 95% seen once. The sequencing here drew on peripheral blood, taken on day 0 of AZD1222 vaccination. These receptor sequences come from an adult in good health. Both conserved end residues are part of each CDR3. A D gene is named only where the DNA matches it firmly. Clone size is not always given. Where it is, it says once, few, many or a class for expanded clones.

v_gene	d_gene	abundance	j_gene	CDR3nt	CDR3aa
TRBV6-1	TRBD2	.	TRBJ2-3	TGTGCCAGCAGTGAAGAGGCGGGAGAGGCAGATACGCAGTATTTT	CASSEEAGEADTQYF
TRBV6-5	.	.	TRBJ1-6	TGTGCCAGCAGTTATGGGGATTGGGGGATTTCACCCCTCCACTTT	CASSYGDWGISPLHF
TRBV5-1	.	.	TRBJ1-4	TGCGCCAGCAGCTTGCAGGGAGGGGTGGCCAGCCGGGCTAATGAAAAACTGTTTTTT	CASSLQGGVASRANEKLFF
TRBV7-9	.	.	TRBJ1-2	TGTGCCAGCAGCTTAGAATCGGATGGCTACACCTTC	CASSLESDGYTF
TRBV30	.	.	TRBJ1-3	TGTGCCTGGACGAGGGGGAGCTCTGGAAACACCATATATTTT	CAWTRGSSGNTIYF
TRBV5-6	.	.	TRBJ1-4	TGTGCCAGCAGCTTGAAGGACACTAATGAAAAACTGTTTTTT	CASSLKDTNEKLFF
TRBV10-1	.	.	TRBJ2-7	TGCGCCAGATACGAGCAGTACTTC	CARYEQYF
TRBV15	.	.	TRBJ1-2	TGTGCCACCAGCAGAGATACGAAGGTGGATGGCTACACCTTC	CATSRDTKVDGYTF
TRBV6-6	TRBD2	once	TRBJ2-1	TGTGCCAGCAGTTCCGCCGGGACTAGCGACTACAATGAGCAGTTCTTC	CASSSAGTSDYNEQFF
TRBV13	TRBD2	.	TRBJ2-7	TGTGCCAGCAGCTCCGGGGGACTAGCGGGATACGAGCAGTACTTC	CASSSGGLAGYEQYF
TRBV6-2/TRBV6-3	TRBD1	.	TRBJ1-2	TGTGCCAGCAGCTTAACCGGGACAGGGTCGTATGGCTACACCTTC	CASSLTGTGSYGYTF
TRBV5-6	.	once	TRBJ2-6	TGTGCCAGCAGCCCCCCAGGGGAAAGGGCCAACGTCCTGACTTTC	CASSPPGERANVLTF
TRBV6-2/TRBV6-3	.	.	TRBJ1-2	TGTGCCAGCAGTTACCCGTTCAAGGGACGGACTTCGGACTATGGCTACACCTTC	CASSYPFKGRTSDYGYTF
TRBV2	.	.	TRBJ1-3	TGTGCCAGCTCACCTGGAAACACCATATATTTT	CASSPGNTIYF
TRBV10-2	.	.	TRBJ1-1	TGCGCCAGCAGCCACATGAACACTGAAGCTTTCTTT	CASSHMNTEAFF
TRBV7-9	.	.	TRBJ1-4	TGTGCCAGCAGCCCGGGGGATGGGCGCATCCTGGAAAAACTGTTTTTT	CASSPGDGRILEKLFF
TRBV30	.	.	TRBJ1-4	TGTGCCTGGAGGGAGGAAAAACTGTTTTTT	CAWREEKLFF
TRBV18	TRBD1	.	TRBJ1-2	TGTGCCAGCTCACCGGGACAGGGTGGCTATGGCTACACCTTC	CASSPGQGGYGYTF
TRBV18	.	.	TRBJ1-5	TGTGCCAGCTCATCAGGACAGCCCAATCAGCCCCAGCATTTT	CASSSGQPNQPQHF
TRBV28	.	.	TRBJ1-5	TGTGCCAGCAGTTCCCCCCGTGGGGGGCGAGGTCAGCCCCAGCATTTT	CASSSPRGGRGQPQHF
TRBV19	.	.	TRBJ2-2	TGTGCCAGTAGTATAGCTGGGAACACCGGGGAGCTGTTTTTT	CASSIAGNTGELFF
TRBV25-1	.	.	TRBJ2-3	TGTGCCAGCAGTGAATGGGACTCCACAGATACGCAGTATTTT	CASSEWDSTDTQYF
TRBV28	TRBD1	.	TRBJ1-6	TGTGCCAGCAGTTTAGACAGGGGGAAGTATTCACCCCTCCACTTT	CASSLDRGKYSPLHF
TRBV10-3	.	once	TRBJ1-3	TGTGCCATCAGTTTTGACAGGCTCTCTGGAAACACCATATATTTT	CAISFDRLSGNTIYF
TRBV7-9	TRBD1	.	TRBJ2-2	TGTGCCAGCAGCTCCCTGGGACAGGGGAACACCGGGGAGCTGTTTTTT	CASSSLGQGNTGELFF
TRBV15	.	.	TRBJ2-5	TGTGCCACAGCGCATAGGCTGGAGACCCAGTACTTC	CATAHRLETQYF
TRBV28	.	.	TRBJ1-1	TGTGCCAGCAGGCACCCGGGGATCCCTGAAGCTTTCTTT	CASRHPGIPEAFF
TRBV4-1	TRBD2	.	TRBJ2-3	TGCGCCAGCAGCCAAGATTCTAGCGGGAGAACAGATACGCAGTATTTT	CASSQDSSGRTDTQYF
TRBV7-9	.	.	TRBJ2-1	TGTGCCAGCAGCTTTCCGGGACACTCCTACAATGAGCAGTTCTTC	CASSFPGHSYNEQFF
TRBV7-9	.	.	TRBJ1-2	TGTGCCAGCGGACGACAGCTCTATGGCTACACCTTC	CASGRQLYGYTF
TRBV28	.	.	TRBJ2-3	TGTGCCAGCAGGAAATTTAGGACCCGCACAGATACGCAGTATTTT	CASRKFRTRTDTQYF
TRBV28	.	.	TRBJ1-3	TGTGCCAGCAGTTTCGGGGGAACTGGAAACACCATATATTTT	CASSFGGTGNTIYF
TRBV7-9	TRBD1	.	TRBJ1-3	TGTGCCAGCAGCTCCTCTGGGACAGGGAGGGCGAGCTCTGGAAACACCATATATTTT	CASSSSGTGRASSGNTIYF
TRBV4-1	.	once	TRBJ1-1	TGCGCCAGCAGCCAAGTCCCAAGGACCGAACGGACTGAAGCTTTCTTT	CASSQVPRTERTEAFF
TRBV29-1	TRBD1	.	TRBJ1-2	TGCAGCGGAGGACAGGCTAACTATGGCTACACCTTC	CSGGQANYGYTF
TRBV14	.	once	TRBJ2-7	TGTGCCAGCAGCCCCCGGCGAGGGGGGACGCCGGAGCAGTACTTC	CASSPRRGGTPEQYF
TRBV4-1	TRBD2	.	TRBJ2-3	TGCGCCAGCAGCCAAGATGGCGGGGGAGGAGCTGATACGCAGTATTTT	CASSQDGGGGADTQYF
TRBV6-5	.	.	TRBJ1-5	TGTGCCAGCAGTTACACGGCAGGGGATCAGCCCCAGCATTTT	CASSYTAGDQPQHF
TRBV5-4	TRBD2	.	TRBJ2-7	TGTGCCAGCAGCCGGGGACTAGCGCTCTCCTACGAGCAGTACTTC	CASSRGLALSYEQYF
TRBV2	.	.	TRBJ2-5	TGTGCCAGCAGTGGATTTATACAGGGAATCGAGGAGACCCAGTACTTC	CASSGFIQGIEETQYF
TRBV10-3	.	.	TRBJ2-7	TGTGCCATCAGTTCTTCCTACGAGCAGTACTTC	CAISSSYEQYF
TRBV27	.	.	TRBJ2-3	TGTGCCAGCAGTTTAGGGGATACGCAGTATTTT	CASSLGDTQYF
TRBV5-6	.	.	TRBJ2-2	TGTGCCAGCAGCTTCCAAAGCGGGCGGTACACCGGGGAGCTGTTTTTT	CASSFQSGRYTGELFF
TRBV21-1	.	.	TRBJ2-7	TGTGCCAGCAGCAAAGAACGGTTGTACGAGCAGTACTTC	CASSKERLYEQYF
TRBV30	TRBD1	.	TRBJ1-1	TGTGCCTGTAACAGGGGGAAGGCTGAAGCTTTCTTT	CACNRGKAEAFF
TRBV4-3	.	.	TRBJ2-5	TGCGCCAGCAGCCAAGAGAACGGCGGCCGGGAGACCCAGTACTTC	CASSQENGGRETQYF
TRBV7-2	TRBD1	.	TRBJ2-7	TGTGCCAGCAGCTTAGGGGCCGGGACAGCGAGCTCCTACGAGCAGTACTTC	CASSLGAGTASSYEQYF
TRBV30	.	.	TRBJ1-1	TGTGCCTGGAGCAGGCAGGCGAACACTGAAGCTTTCTTT	CAWSRQANTEAFF
TRBV28	.	.	TRBJ2-2	TGTGCCAGCCTACGCCGGGCCGGGGAGCTGTTTTTT	CASLRRAGELFF
TRBV4-1	.	.	TRBJ2-7	TGCGCCAGCAGCCAACCGGACAGACAGCACTACGAGCAGTACTTC	CASSQPDRQHYEQYF
TRBV25-1	TRBD1	.	TRBJ1-2	TGTGCCAGCGCCGGGACAGGCTACTATGGCTACACCTTC	CASAGTGYYGYTF
TRBV6-2/TRBV6-3	.	.	TRBJ1-4	TGTGCCAGCAGTGGTCTCAGCCGCGACGAAAAACTGTTTTTT	CASSGLSRDEKLFF
TRBV6-5	.	once	TRBJ1-4	TGTGCCAGCACGCGGGGGGCTAGGGAAAAACTGTTTTTT	CASTRGAREKLFF
TRBV7-9	.	.	TRBJ1-1	TGTGCCAGCAGCTTTCTAACCTCCCGGCCTCCTGAAGCTTTCTTT	CASSFLTSRPPEAFF
TRBV19	TRBD1	.	TRBJ1-5	TGTGCCAGTAGTACCGACAGGGGGCATCAGCCCCAGCATTTT	CASSTDRGHQPQHF
TRBV2	TRBD1	.	TRBJ1-1	TGTGCCAGCAGCTCCAACAGGGGGCTCACTGAAGCTTTCTTT	CASSSNRGLTEAFF
TRBV7-2	TRBD1	.	TRBJ2-7	TGTGCCAGCAGCGGAGGGACAGGGAATCCCTACGAGCAGTACTTC	CASSGGTGNPYEQYF
TRBV5-6	.	.	TRBJ1-2	TGTGCCAGCGTGGGAGAGTCCCCTGGCTACACCTTC	CASVGESPGYTF
TRBV5-5	TRBD2	.	TRBJ2-3	TGTGCCAGCAGCCGGACTAGCGGGCTTAGCACAGATACGCAGTATTTT	CASSRTSGLSTDTQYF